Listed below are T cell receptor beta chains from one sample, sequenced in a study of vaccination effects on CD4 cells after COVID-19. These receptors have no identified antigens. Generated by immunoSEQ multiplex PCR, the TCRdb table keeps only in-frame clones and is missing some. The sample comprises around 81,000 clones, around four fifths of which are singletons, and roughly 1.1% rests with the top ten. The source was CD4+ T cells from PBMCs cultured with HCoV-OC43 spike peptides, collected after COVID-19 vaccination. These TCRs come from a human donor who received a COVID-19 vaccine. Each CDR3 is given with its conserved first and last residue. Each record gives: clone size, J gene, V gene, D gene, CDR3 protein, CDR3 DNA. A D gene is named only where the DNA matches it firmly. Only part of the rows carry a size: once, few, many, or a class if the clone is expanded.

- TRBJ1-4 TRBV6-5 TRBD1 CASSSGGGGGVKLFF TGTGCCAGCAGTTCCGGCGGAGGGGGCGGAGTAAAACTGTTTTTT
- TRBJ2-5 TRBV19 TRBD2 CASKAGGQETQYF TGTGCCAGTAAAGCGGGGGGACAAGAGACCCAGTACTTC
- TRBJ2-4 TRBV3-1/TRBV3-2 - CASSRRDTSIQYF TGTGCCAGCAGCCGCCGGGACACAAGCATTCAGTACTTC
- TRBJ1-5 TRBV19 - CASSTVSNQPQHF TGTGCCAGTAGCACTGTTAGCAATCAGCCCCAGCATTTT
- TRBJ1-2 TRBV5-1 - CASSLSQGGYTF TGCGCCAGCAGCTTGAGCCAGGGAGGCTACACCTTC
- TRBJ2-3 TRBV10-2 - CASSQGADTQYF TGCGCCAGCAGTCAGGGTGCAGATACGCAGTATTTT
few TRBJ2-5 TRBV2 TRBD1 CATGGLSETQYF TGTGCCACAGGGGGCCTGTCGGAGACCCAGTACTTC
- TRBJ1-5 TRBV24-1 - CATSDLSNQPQHF TGTGCCACCAGTGATCTGAGCAATCAGCCCCAGCATTTT
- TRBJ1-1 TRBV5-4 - CASSPAGSQNTEAFF TGTGCCAGCAGCCCGGCAGGGTCCCAGAACACTGAAGCTTTCTTT
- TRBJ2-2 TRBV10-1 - CASSAGQKNTGELFF TGCGCCAGCAGCGCTGGACAGAAAAACACCGGGGAGCTGTTTTTT
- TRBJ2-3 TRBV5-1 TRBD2 CASSLAAGGLDTQYF TGCGCCAGCAGCTTGGCAGCGGGGGGGCTAGATACGCAGTATTTT
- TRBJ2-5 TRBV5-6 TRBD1 CASSQSRKTGATQYF TGTGCCAGCAGCCAATCCCGCAAGACAGGGGCGACCCAGTACTTC
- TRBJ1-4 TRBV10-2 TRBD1 CASSEGTGGGKLFF TGCGCCAGCAGTGAGGGGACAGGAGGAGGCAAACTGTTTTTT